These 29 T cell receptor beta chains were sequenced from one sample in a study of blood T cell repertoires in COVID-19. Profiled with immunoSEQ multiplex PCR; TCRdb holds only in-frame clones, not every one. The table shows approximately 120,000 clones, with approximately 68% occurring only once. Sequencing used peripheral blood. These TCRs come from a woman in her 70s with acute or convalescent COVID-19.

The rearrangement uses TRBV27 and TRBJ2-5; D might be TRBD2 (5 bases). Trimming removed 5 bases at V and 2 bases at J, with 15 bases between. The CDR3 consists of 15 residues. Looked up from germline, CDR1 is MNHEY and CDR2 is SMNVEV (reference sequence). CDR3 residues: CASSPTGILQETQYF. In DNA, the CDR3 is TGTGCCAGCAGTCCTACCGGGATCCTACAAGAGACCCAGTACTTC.

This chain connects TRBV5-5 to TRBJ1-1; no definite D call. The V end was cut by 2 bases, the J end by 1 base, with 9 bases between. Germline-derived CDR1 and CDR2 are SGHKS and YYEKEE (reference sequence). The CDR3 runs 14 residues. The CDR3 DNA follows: TGTGCCAGCAGCTTTAGTCGATGGAACACTGAAGCTTTCTTT. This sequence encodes CASSFSRWNTEAFF. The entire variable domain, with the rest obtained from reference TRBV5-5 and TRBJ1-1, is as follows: DAGVTQSPTHLIKTRGQQVTLRCSPISGHKSVSWYQQVLGQGPQFIFQYYEKEERGRGNFPDRFSARQFPNYSSELNVNALLLGDSALYLCASSFSRWNTEAFFGQGTRLTVV.

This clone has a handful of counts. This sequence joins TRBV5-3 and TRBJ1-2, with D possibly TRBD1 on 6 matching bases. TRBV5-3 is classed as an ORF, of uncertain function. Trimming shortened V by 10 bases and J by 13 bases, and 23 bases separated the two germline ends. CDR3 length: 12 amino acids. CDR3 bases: TGTGCCGGACGCAGGGGTAACAGGGAGCGCACCTTC. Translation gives CAGRRGNRERTF.

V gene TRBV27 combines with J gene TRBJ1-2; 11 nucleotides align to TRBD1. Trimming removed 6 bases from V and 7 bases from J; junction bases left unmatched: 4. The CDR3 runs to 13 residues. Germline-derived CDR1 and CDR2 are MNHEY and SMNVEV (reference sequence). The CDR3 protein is CASSRGQGAGYTF. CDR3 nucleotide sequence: TGTGCCAGCAGCCGCGGACAGGGGGCTGGCTACACCTTC.

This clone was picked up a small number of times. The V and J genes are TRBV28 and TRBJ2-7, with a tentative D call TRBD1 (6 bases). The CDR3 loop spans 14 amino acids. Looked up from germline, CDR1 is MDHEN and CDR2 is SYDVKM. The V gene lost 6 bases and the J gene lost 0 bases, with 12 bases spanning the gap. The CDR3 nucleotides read TGTGCCAGCAGCCCGGACAGCAGCTCCTACGAGCAGTACTTC. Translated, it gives CASSPDSSSYEQYF.

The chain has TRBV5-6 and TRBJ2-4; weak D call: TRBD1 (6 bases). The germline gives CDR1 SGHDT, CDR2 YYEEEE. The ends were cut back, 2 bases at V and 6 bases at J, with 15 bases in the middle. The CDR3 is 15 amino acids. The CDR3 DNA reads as TGTGCCAGCAGCTTCTCAGGGGCCGCAGCAAACATTCAGTACTTC. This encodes CASSFSGAAANIQYF.

The CDR3 nucleotides read TGTGCCAGCAGTGGGGACAGGGAAGATAAGGACGAGCAGTACTTC. This translates into CASSGDREDKDEQYF. The chain joins TRBV6-2 or TRBV6-3 to TRBJ2-7, with 9 nucleotides matching TRBD1. Germline CDR1 reads MNHEY; CDR2 reads SVGEGT. There are 15 residues in the CDR3. Trimming at V came to 5 bases and at J to 5 bases, leaving 10 bases not matched to a gene.

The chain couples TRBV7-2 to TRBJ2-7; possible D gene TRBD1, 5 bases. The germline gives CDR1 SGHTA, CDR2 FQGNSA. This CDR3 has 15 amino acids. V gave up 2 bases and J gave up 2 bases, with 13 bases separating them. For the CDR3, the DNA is TGTGCCAGCAGCTTATCTCAGGGAAGGACCTACGAGCAGTACTTC. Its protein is CASSLSQGRTYEQYF. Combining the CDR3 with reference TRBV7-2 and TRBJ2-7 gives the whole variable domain GAGVSQSPSNKVTEKGKDVELRCDPISGHTALYWYRQSLGQGLEFLIYFQGNSAPDKSGLPSDRFSAERTGGSVSTLTIQRTQQEDSAVYLCASSLSQGRTYEQYFGPGTRLTVT.

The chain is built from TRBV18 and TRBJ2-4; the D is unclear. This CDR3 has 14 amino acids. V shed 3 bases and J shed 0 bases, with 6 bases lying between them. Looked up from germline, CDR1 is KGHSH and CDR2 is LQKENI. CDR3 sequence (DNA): TGTGCCAGCTCACCCGGCGGAGCCAAAAACATTCAGTACTTC. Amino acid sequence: CASSPGGAKNIQYF.

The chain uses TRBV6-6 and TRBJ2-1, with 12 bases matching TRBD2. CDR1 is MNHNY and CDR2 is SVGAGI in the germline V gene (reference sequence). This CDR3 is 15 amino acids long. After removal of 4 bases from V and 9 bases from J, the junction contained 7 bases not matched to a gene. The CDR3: CASSSKPGLAGEQFF. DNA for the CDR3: TGTGCCAGCAGTTCTAAGCCGGGACTAGCGGGTGAGCAGTTCTTC.

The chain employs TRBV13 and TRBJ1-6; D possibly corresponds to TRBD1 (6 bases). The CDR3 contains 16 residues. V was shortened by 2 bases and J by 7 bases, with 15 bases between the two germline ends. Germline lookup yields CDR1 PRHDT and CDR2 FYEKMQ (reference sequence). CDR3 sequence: CASSLSEQGSNSPLHF. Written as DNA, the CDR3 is TGTGCCAGCAGCTTATCGGAGCAGGGGTCCAATTCACCCCTCCACTTT.

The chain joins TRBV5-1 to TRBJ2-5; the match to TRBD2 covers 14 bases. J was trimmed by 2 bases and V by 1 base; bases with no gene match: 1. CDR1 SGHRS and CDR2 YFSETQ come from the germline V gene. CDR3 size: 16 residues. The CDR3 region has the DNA TGCGCCAGCAGCTTGAGACTAGCGGGAGGGCAAGAGACCCAGTACTTC. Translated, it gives CASSLRLAGGQETQYF.

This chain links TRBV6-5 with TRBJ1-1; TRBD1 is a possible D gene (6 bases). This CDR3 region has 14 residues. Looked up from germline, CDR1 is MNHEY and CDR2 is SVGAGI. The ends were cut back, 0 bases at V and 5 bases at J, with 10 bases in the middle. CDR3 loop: CASSYSTGKTEAFF. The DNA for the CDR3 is TGTGCCAGCAGTTACTCGACAGGAAAGACTGAAGCTTTCTTT.

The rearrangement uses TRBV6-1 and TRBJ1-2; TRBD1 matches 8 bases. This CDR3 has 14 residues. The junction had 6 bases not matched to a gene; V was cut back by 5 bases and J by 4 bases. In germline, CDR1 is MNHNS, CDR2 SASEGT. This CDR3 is CASSQQGGSYGYTF. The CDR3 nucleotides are TGTGCCAGCAGTCAACAGGGGGGGAGCTATGGCTACACCTTC.

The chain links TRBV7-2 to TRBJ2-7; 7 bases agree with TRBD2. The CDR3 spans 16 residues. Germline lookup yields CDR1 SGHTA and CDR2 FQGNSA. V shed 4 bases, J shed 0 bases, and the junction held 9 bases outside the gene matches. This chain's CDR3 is CASSSFGGGSSYEQYF. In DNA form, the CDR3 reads TGTGCCAGCAGCTCCTTTGGGGGGGGGAGCTCCTACGAGCAGTACTTC. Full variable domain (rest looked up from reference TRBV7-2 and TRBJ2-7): GAGVSQSPSNKVTEKGKDVELRCDPISGHTALYWYRQSLGQGLEFLIYFQGNSAPDKSGLPSDRFSAERTGGSVSTLTIQRTQQEDSAVYLCASSSFGGGSSYEQYFGPGTRLTVT.

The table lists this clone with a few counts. The chain's CDR3 is CASTLRGPNTGELFF. The CDR3 region has the DNA TGTGCCAGCACATTAAGGGGGCCCAACACCGGGGAGCTGTTTTTT. The genes are TRBV2 and TRBJ2-2, with 7 bases identical to TRBD1. This CDR3 contains 15 residues. Germline V gene data show CDR1 as SNHLY and CDR2 as FYNNEI. The trim removed 7 bases at V and 2 bases at J, leaving 7 bases unmatched. Full variable domain (outside the CDR3, taken from reference TRBV2 and TRBJ2-2): EPEVTQTPSHQVTQMGQEVILRCVPISNHLYFYWYRQILGQKVEFLVSFYNNEISEKSEIFDDQFSVERPDGSNFTLKIRSTKLEDSAMYFCASTLRGPNTGELFFGEGSRLTVL.

Here the CDR3 DNA reads TGTGCCAGCAGCTCCGGGTTGGGCACAGATACGCAGTATTTT. Protein: CASSSGLGTDTQYF. This sequence joins TRBV11-2 and TRBJ2-3; D gene unclear. V lost 4 bases and J 1 base, leaving 9 bases between the germline ends. The length of the CDR3 is 14 residues. Germline V gene lookup returns CDR1 SGHAT and CDR2 FQNNGV.

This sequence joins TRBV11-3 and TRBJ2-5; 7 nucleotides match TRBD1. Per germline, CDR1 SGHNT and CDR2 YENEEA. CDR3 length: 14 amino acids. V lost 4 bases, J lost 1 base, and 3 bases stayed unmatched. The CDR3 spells CASSWRTGQETQYF. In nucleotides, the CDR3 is TGTGCCAGCAGCTGGCGGACAGGCCAAGAGACCCAGTACTTC.

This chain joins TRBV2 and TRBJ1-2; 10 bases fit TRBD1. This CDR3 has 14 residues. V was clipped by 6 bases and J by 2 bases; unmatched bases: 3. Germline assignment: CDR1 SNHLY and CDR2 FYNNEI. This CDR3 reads CASSGQGENYGYTF. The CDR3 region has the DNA TGTGCCAGCAGCGGACAGGGGGAGAACTATGGCTACACCTTC.

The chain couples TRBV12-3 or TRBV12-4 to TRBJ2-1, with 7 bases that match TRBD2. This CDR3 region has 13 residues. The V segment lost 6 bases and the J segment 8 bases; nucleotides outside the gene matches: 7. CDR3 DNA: TGTGCCAGCAGAACCTGGGGGGGGGATGAGCAGTTCTTC. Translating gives CASRTWGGDEQFF.

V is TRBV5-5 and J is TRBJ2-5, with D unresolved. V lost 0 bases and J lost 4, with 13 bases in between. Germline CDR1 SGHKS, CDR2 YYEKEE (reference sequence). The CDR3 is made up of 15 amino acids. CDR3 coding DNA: TGTGCCAGCAGCTTGGGTAGGAGTTCGCGAGAGACCCAGTACTTC. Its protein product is CASSLGRSSRETQYF.

Here the CDR3 DNA reads TGTGCCAGCAGTGAATACGGTATGGGACATAATGAAAAACTGTTTTTT. The encoded protein is CASSEYGMGHNEKLFF. The genes are TRBV25-1 and TRBJ1-4; TRBD1 might be the D (6 bases). V lost 0 bases and J 4 bases, leaving 12 bases between the germline ends. The CDR3 covers 16 residues. Germline V gene sequence: CDR1 MGHDK, CDR2 SYGVNS.

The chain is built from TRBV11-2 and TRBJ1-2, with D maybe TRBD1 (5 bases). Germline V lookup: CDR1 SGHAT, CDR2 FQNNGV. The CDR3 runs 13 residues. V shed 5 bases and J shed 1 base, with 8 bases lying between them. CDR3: CASSPQVNYGYTF. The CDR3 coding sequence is TGTGCCAGCAGCCCACAGGTTAACTATGGCTACACCTTC. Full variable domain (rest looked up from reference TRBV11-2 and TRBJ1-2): EAGVAQSPRYKIIEKRQSVAFWCNPISGHATLYWYQQILGQGPKLLIQFQNNGVVDDSQLPKDRFSAERLKGVDSTLKIQPAKLEDSAVYLCASSPQVNYGYTFGSGTRLTVV.

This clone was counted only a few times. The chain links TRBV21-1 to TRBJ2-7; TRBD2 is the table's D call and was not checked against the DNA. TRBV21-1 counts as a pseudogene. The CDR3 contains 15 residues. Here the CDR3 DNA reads TGTGCCAGCAGCAAAGTAGAGGGTCACAACTACGAGCAGTACTTC. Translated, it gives CASSKVEGHNYEQYF.

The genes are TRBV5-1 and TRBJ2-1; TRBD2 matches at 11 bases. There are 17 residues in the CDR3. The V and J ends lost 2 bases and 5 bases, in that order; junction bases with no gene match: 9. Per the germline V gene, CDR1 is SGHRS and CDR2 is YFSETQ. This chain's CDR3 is CASSLTSGTSGHNEQFF. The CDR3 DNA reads TGCGCCAGCAGCTTAACTTCCGGGACTAGCGGACACAATGAGCAGTTCTTC.

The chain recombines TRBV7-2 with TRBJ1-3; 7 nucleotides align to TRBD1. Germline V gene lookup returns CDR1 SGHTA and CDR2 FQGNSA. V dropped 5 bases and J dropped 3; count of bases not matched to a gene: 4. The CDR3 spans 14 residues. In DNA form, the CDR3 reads TGTGCCAGCAGCCCCGGGACAGTTGGAAACACCATATATTTT. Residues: CASSPGTVGNTIYF.

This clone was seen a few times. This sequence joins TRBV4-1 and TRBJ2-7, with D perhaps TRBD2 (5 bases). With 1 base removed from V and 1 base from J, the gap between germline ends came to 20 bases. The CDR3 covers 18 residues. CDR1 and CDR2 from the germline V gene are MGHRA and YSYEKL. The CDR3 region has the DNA TGCGCCAGCAGCCAAGGGCTCCTGAGGCGGGTCCGATCCTACGAGCAGTACTTC. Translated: CASSQGLLRRVRSYEQYF.

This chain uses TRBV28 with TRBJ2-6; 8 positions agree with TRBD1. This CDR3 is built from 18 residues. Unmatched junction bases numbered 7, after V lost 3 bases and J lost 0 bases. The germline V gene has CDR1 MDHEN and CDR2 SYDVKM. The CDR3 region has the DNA TGTGCCAGCAGTTTTGCCGGGACAGGATCCTCTGGGGCCAACGTCCTGACTTTC. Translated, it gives CASSFAGTGSSGANVLTF.

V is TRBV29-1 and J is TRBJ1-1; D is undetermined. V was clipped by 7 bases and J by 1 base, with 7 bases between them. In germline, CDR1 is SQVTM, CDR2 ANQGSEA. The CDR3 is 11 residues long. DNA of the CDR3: TGCAGCGCACACAAGAACACTGAAGCTTTCTTT. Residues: CSAHKNTEAFF.